Below are 2 T cell receptor beta chains sequenced from a single sample in a study of vaccination effects on CD4 cells after COVID-19. Assay: immunoSEQ multiplex PCR; the TCRdb copy retains only in-frame clones and omits some. The table includes fewer than 20,000 clones, roughly three quarters detected once. Using viral peptide pools, the ViraFEST assay grew out antigen-specific CD4+ T cells prior to sequencing. CD4+ T cells were isolated after less than 13 days of culture. Either the BNT162b2 or mRNA-1273 vaccine was given to participants in two doses. Their specific antigens are unknown. The sample was CD4+ T cells from PBMCs cultured with HCoV-NL63 spike peptides, taken after COVID-19 vaccination. The receptors come from a human donor who received a COVID-19 vaccine.

J is TRBJ2-1 and V is TRBV29-1; the D is unclear. Germline V lookup: CDR1 SQVTM, CDR2 ANQGSEA. V was shortened by 4 bases and J by 6 bases, with 13 bases between the two germline ends. The CDR3 is 13 residues long. The CDR3 region is CSVAAFQVNEQFF. Written as DNA, the CDR3 is TGCAGCGTTGCTGCGTTTCAAGTCAATGAGCAGTTCTTC.

The rearrangement links TRBV7-9 to TRBJ2-7; 7 bases map to TRBD1. CDR1 SEHNR and CDR2 FQNEAQ come from the germline V gene (reference sequence). The CDR3 consists of 15 residues. J gave up 5 bases and V 3 bases, and 10 bases lay outside the gene matches. CDR3 DNA: TGTGCCAGCAGCTTTGTCTGGGACAGTGAGAACGAGCAGTACTTC. This gives the protein CASSFVWDSENEQYF.